This T cell receptor (beta chain) stems from a study of radiotherapy plus CTLA-4 blockade in lung cancer. Findings and caveats of the study: In blood, TCR clones derived from the tumor expanded after radiotherapy plus ipilimumab.

A remark on this clone: Its target is unknown.

The CDR3 spans 13 residues. Germline V gene data show CDR1 as SQVTM and CDR2 as ANQGSEA. Trimming cost V 4 bases and J 11 bases, with 20 bases left between them. Assay used: immunoSEQ multiplex PCR; TCRdb lists only in-frame clones, some missing. The sample consists of about 62,000 clones, 70% to 80% of them appearing once. The specimen comprised peripheral blood, sampled from a patient treated with radiotherapy plus ipilimumab. The chain combines TRBV29-1 with TRBJ1-1; D might be TRBD1 (5 bases). The receptor was derived from a human donor with non-small cell lung cancer who had a complete response to radiotherapy plus ipilimumab. Written as DNA, the CDR3 is TGCAGCGTTGTACGACAGCTCCGGGTAGGGGCTTTCTTT. Translated, it gives CSVVRQLRVGAFF.